The subject of this entry is one TCR beta chain. The CDR3 is 11 residues long. The germline V and J ends were trimmed by 3 bases and 4 bases, with 6 bases remaining between them. Germline values: CDR1 DFQATT, CDR2 SNEGSKA (reference sequence). These data come from a study of control samples from healthy donors and cancer patients. Clones were read by immunoSEQ multiplex PCR, and TCRdb kept only the in-frame ones, dropping some. The sample includes about 130,000 clones, roughly 94% of them seen just once. The V gene is TRBV20-1, the J gene TRBJ1-1; D is ambiguous. This receptor was identified in a man in his sixties with colorectal cancer. Sequenced: PBMCs. In DNA form, the CDR3 reads TGCAGTGCTAGGAAGGGCACTGAAGCTTTCTTT. Translated, it gives CSARKGTEAFF.